Each of the 14 T cell receptor beta chains below was sequenced from the same sample in a study of shared clonotypes between healthy human individuals. Clones were sequenced by immunoSEQ multiplex PCR, and TCRdb holds only the in-frame ones, with some missing. The sample has over a million clones; 75% are singletons. The sequencing sample was made of memory CD4+ T cells sorted from blood. Subset denoted: CD45RA-negative fraction. Receptors originate from a man younger than 35 in good health.

This rearrangement joins TRBV2 to TRBJ2-7; TRBD1 agrees at 7 bases. Germline CDR1 SNHLY, CDR2 FYNNEI. Unmatched junction bases numbered 8, after V lost 8 bases and J lost 4 bases. The CDR3 is 13 amino acids. The CDR3, as DNA: TGTGCCAGCTTGGCGGACAGGCAATACGAGCAGTACTTC. Translated: CASLADRQYEQYF.

This chain links TRBV6-1 with TRBJ2-3, with 8 bases aligning to TRBD2. Germline V gene data show CDR1 as MNHNS and CDR2 as SASEGT. The ends lost 2 bases at V and 5 bases at J; junction bases unmatched: 6. The CDR3 length is 15 residues. The chain's CDR3 is CASSEIGAGVDTQYF. The CDR3, as DNA: TGTGCCAGCAGTGAAATCGGAGCGGGAGTAGATACGCAGTATTTT.

In this sample, this clone turned up a few times. The gene calls are TRBV19 and TRBJ2-3, with 12 bases aligning to TRBD2. CDR1 LNHDA and CDR2 SQIVND come from the germline V gene (reference sequence). Germline trimming cut 9 bases from V and 3 bases from J; bases unmatched to any gene: 7. There are 15 residues in the CDR3. CDR3 bases: TGTGCCAGCAAAAGGGGGACTAGCGGGACAGATACGCAGTATTTT. This codes for CASKRGTSGTDTQYF.

This clone was counted once. The V and J genes are TRBV4-1 and TRBJ2-2, with 12 nucleotides matching TRBD2. After removal of 1 base from V and 5 bases from J, the junction contained 5 bases not matched to a gene. Germline loops: CDR1 MGHRA, CDR2 YSYEKL. This CDR3 is 17 amino acids long. CDR3 residues: CASSQATSGRGTGELFF. DNA for the CDR3: TGCGCCAGCAGCCAAGCGACTAGCGGGAGAGGGACCGGGGAGCTGTTTTTT.

The rearrangement joins TRBV30 to TRBJ2-1; 11 bases line up with TRBD2. The CDR3 has 15 residues. V gave up 8 bases and J gave up 1 base; unmatched junction bases: 7. CDR1 is GTSNPN, CDR2 SVGIG, per germline (reference sequence). CDR3 in DNA: TGTGCCGGCCTCGGACTAGCGGGTTCCTACAATGAGCAGTTCTTC. It codes for CAGLGLAGSYNEQFF.

The chain uses TRBV28 and TRBJ1-2; TRBD1 agrees at 9 bases. Germline CDR1 is MDHEN and CDR2 is SYDVKM. The length of the CDR3 is 17 residues. V dropped 5 bases and J dropped 4; count of bases not matched to a gene: 14. The CDR3 reads CASSTGTGNFGVYGYTF. CDR3 bases: TGTGCCAGCAGTACCGGGACAGGGAATTTTGGCGTCTATGGCTACACCTTC.

The CDR3 region has the DNA TGTGCCAGCAGCCAGGCCCGGGCCCAAGGTCTGTTTTTT. Protein: CASSQARAQGLFF. The chain joins TRBV16 to TRBJ1-4, with D unresolved. Germline loops: CDR1 KGHSY, CDR2 FQNENV. This CDR3 region has 13 residues. The V gene lost 3 bases and the J gene lost 14 bases, with 16 bases spanning the gap.

The chain links TRBV19 to TRBJ2-6; 7 positions agree with TRBD2. V lost 3 bases, J lost 0 bases, and 11 bases stayed unmatched. This CDR3 contains 19 residues. Germline lookup yields CDR1 LNHDA and CDR2 SQIVND (reference sequence). The CDR3 here is CASSIKSGRGVSGANVLTF. For the CDR3, the DNA is TGTGCCAGTAGTATTAAGTCAGGCCGGGGGGTCTCTGGGGCCAACGTCCTGACTTTC.

The genes are TRBV7-2 and TRBJ2-4, with 8 nucleotides matching TRBD2. Germline lookup yields CDR1 SGHTA and CDR2 FQGNSA. The V gene end was trimmed by 2 bases and the J gene end by 7 bases; junction bases not matched to a gene: 4. The CDR3 consists of 14 residues. CDR3 loop: CASSLREGRNIQYF. The CDR3 nucleotides read TGTGCCAGCAGCTTACGGGAGGGCCGGAACATTCAGTACTTC.

In DNA form, the CDR3 reads TGCGCCAGCAGCCGGCGGGCAGGATCGGCCGGGGAGCTGTTTTTT. As protein: CASSRRAGSAGELFF. The chain is built from TRBV5-1 and TRBJ2-2; a possible D gene is TRBD2 (5 bases). This CDR3 spans 15 amino acids. The V and J ends lost 4 bases and 6 bases respectively, with 16 bases between them. CDR1 is SGHRS and CDR2 is YFSETQ in the germline V gene.

This clone was seen repeatedly, ten times or more. The rearrangement joins TRBV19 to TRBJ2-5; D is uncertain. CDR1 and CDR2 from the germline V gene are LNHDA and SQIVND (reference sequence). V was shortened by 8 bases and J by 3 bases, with 13 bases between the two germline ends. This CDR3 is 13 amino acids long. The CDR3 here is CASALWIKETQYF. In DNA form, the CDR3 reads TGTGCCAGTGCCCTTTGGATTAAAGAGACCCAGTACTTC.

This chain connects TRBV11-3 to TRBJ2-1, with D possibly being TRBD1 or TRBD2 (5 bases each). V dropped 1 base and J dropped 4 bases, with 17 bases sitting between them. This CDR3 spans 17 amino acids. Per germline, CDR1 SGHNT and CDR2 YENEEA. The CDR3 spells CASSLGQQSGVYNEQFF. In DNA, the CDR3 is TGTGCCAGCAGCTTAGGACAGCAGTCCGGGGTATACAATGAGCAGTTCTTC.

This CDR3 is CASSQLVNRPSDTQYF. The DNA for the CDR3 is TGTGCCAGCAGCCAACTGGTTAACAGGCCGTCGGATACGCAGTATTTT. V is TRBV14 and J is TRBJ2-3, with TRBD1 as a possible D gene (5 bases). The CDR3 length is 16 residues. Trimming removed 2 bases from V and 6 bases from J, with 18 bases in between. In germline, CDR1 is SGHDN, CDR2 FVKESK.

The chain carries TRBV30 and TRBJ1-6; TRBD1 is a possible D gene (6 bases). This CDR3 is built from 14 residues. V lost 3 bases to trimming and J lost 8 bases, with 14 bases between them. CDR1 GTSNPN and CDR2 SVGIG come from the germline V gene (reference sequence). The CDR3 protein is CAWSPQGGDSPLHF. The CDR3 coding sequence is TGTGCCTGGAGCCCACAGGGAGGAGATTCACCCCTCCACTTT.